The subject of this entry is one T cell receptor (beta chain). Its specificity is unknown. Germline lookup yields CDR1 MGHDK and CDR2 SYGVNS. The CDR3 length is 14 residues. V was clipped by 6 bases and J by 6 bases; unmatched bases: 5. This sample is part of a study of response to subunit inactivated influenza vaccine. Study results and caveats: It was the authors' suggestion that each seasonal influenza vaccination recruits few new T cells.

TCRdb used MiXCR to reprocess the RT-PCR reads, holding one entry per CDR3 protein. The table includes 600,000 to 850,000 distinct CDR3 sequences, less than 15% detected once. The chain couples TRBV25-1 to TRBJ2-4; 10 bases map to TRBD1. This TCR was recovered from a man aged 45-65 years who received an inactivated influenza vaccine. The sequenced sample was PBMCs from blood, obtained 14 to 15 days before vaccination. The CDR3 loop is CASRETGGSNIQYF. The CDR3 nucleotides read TGTGCCAGCAGAGAGACAGGGGGCTCAAACATTCAGTACTTC.